This record covers a single TCR beta chain. Antigen specificity is unknown. Reanalyzing the 5' RACE reads, TCRdb keeps one entry per CDR3 protein, without DNA. The sample holds 300,000 to 350,000 distinct CDR3 sequences. The CDR3 has 13 residues. CDR1 DFQATT and CDR2 SNEGSKA come from the germline V gene (reference sequence). These data originate in a study of monozygotic twins with inflammatory bowel disease. Study observations and caveats: The authors could not tell different T cell subtypes apart. Among IBD patients, fewer clonotypes were shared with others than among healthy twins, especially with disease activity.

The sequence was collected from a human donor with ulcerative colitis or Crohn's disease, or a healthy co-twin of an affected twin (not recorded which). The chain has TRBV20-1 and TRBJ2-3. Source material: blood. CDR3 amino acids: CSAIKTATDTQYF.